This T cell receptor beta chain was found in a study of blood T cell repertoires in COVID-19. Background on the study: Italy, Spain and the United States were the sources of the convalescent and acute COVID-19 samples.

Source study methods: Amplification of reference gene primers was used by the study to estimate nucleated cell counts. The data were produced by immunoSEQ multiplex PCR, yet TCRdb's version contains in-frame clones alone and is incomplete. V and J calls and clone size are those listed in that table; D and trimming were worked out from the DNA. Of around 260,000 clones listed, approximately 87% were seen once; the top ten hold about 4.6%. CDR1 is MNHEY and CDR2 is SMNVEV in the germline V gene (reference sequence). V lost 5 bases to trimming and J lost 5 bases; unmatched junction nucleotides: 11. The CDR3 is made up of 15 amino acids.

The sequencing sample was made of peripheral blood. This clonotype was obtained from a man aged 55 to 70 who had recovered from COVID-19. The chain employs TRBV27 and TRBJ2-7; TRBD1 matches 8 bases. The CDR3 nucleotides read TGTGCCAGCAGTGACTCGACAGGGGTTATTGACGAGCAGTACTTC. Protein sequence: CASSDSTGVIDEQYF.